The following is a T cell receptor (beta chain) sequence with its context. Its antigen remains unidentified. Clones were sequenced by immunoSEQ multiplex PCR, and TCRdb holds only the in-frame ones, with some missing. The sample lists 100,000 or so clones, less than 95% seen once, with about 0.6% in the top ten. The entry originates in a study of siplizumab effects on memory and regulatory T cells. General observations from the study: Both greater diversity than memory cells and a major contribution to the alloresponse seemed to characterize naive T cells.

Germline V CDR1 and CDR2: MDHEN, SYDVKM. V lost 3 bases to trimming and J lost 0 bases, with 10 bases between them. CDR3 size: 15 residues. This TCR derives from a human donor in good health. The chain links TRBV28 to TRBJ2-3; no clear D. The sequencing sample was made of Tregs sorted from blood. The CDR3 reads CASSFGVISTDTQYF. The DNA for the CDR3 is TGTGCCAGCAGTTTTGGCGTGATTAGCACAGATACGCAGTATTTT.